This TCR beta chain stems from a study of blood T cell repertoires in COVID-19. Study-wide context: Spain, Italy and the United States supplied samples that represented acute and convalescent COVID-19. Sources were T cells, B-cell-depleted T cells, or PBMCs; the material itself was cDNA or gDNA.

Trimming took 0 bases from V and 4 from J; bases not matched to a gene: 5. The CDR3 runs 15 residues. The germline V gene encodes CDR1 MNHEY and CDR2 SMNVEV (reference sequence). Original analysis: Reference gene primer amplification gave estimated nucleated cell counts. Assay: immunoSEQ multiplex PCR; the TCRdb copy retains only in-frame clones and omits some. V and J calls and clone size are given by that table; D and trimming were obtained from the DNA. Of around 190,000 clones listed, about 75% are singletons. Sequenced input: peripheral blood. The source is a woman between 50 and 59 years old with active or convalescent COVID-19. The V gene is TRBV27, the J gene TRBJ1-2; 7 positions match TRBD1. The CDR3 here is CASSLSEGASYGYTF. Written as DNA, the CDR3 is TGTGCCAGCAGTTTATCAGAGGGGGCCAGCTATGGCTACACCTTC.